Sequencing of this T cell receptor (beta chain) was carried out in a study of blood T cell repertoires in COVID-19. Study in general: Acute and convalescent COVID-19 specimens originated in the United States, Italy and Spain.

Assay: immunoSEQ multiplex PCR; the TCRdb copy retains only in-frame clones and omits some. The sample shows 250,000 or so clones, about 91% of them seen only once. The clonotype originates from a woman aged 40 to 50 who had recovered from COVID-19. Sample: peripheral blood.

The CDR3 DNA follows: TGTGCCAGTAGTATAGGACTAGCGGGAGTGGTGGAGCAGTTCTTC. Protein product: CASSIGLAGVVEQFF. The chain carries TRBV19 and TRBJ2-1; 12 bases fit TRBD2. This CDR3 has 15 residues. V lost 1 base to trimming and J lost 10 bases; unmatched junction nucleotides: 5. CDR1 and CDR2 from the germline V gene are LNHDA and SQIVND (reference sequence).